The clone carrying this TCR beta chain was seen only a few times. These data come from a study of blood T cells in healthy people across ages. CDR3 length equals 13 residues. CDR1 and CDR2 from the germline V gene are SNHLY and FYNNEI. The ends lost 10 bases at V and 5 bases at J; junction bases unmatched: 9. A second PCR of about 6 to 12 cycles used a sample-barcoded 5' primer and a J-beta primer mix. TCRdb fed the 5' RACE reads into MiXCR, producing one record per CDR3 protein. The top ten clones hold 7.9% of a sample with 1.2 million to 1.5 million distinct CDR3 sequences, roughly 45% of them seen once.

The specimen sequenced was blood. The TCR sequence derives from a woman between 18 and 30 years old in good health. The V gene is TRBV2, the J gene TRBJ2-5; TRBD2 agrees at 8 bases. The CDR3, as DNA: TGTGCCAAGGCAGCGGGGGTCGGGGAGACCCAGTACTTC. Encoded protein: CAKAAGVGETQYF.